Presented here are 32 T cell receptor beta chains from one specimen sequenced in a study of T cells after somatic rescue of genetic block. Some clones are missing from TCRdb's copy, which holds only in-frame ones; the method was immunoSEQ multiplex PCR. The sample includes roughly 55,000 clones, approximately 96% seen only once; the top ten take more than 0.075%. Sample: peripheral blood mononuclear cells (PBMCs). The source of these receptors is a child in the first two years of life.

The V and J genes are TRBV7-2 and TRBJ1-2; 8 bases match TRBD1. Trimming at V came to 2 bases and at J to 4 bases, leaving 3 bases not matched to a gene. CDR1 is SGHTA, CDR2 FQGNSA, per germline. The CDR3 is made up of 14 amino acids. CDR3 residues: CASSLTGGLYGYTF. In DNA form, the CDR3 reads TGTGCCAGCAGCTTAACAGGGGGGCTCTATGGCTACACCTTC.

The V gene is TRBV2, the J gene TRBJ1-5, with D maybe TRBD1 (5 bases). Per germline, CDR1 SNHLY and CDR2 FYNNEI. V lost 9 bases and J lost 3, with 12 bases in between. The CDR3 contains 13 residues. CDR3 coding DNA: TGTGCCAGTAAGGGGTTGCCCAATCAGCCCCAGCATTTT. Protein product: CASKGLPNQPQHF.

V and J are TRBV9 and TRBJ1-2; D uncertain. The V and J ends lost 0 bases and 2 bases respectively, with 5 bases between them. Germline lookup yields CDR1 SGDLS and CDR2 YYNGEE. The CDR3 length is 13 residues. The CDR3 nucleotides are TGTGCCAGCAGCGTAGAAGGCAACTATGGCTACACCTTC. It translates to CASSVEGNYGYTF.

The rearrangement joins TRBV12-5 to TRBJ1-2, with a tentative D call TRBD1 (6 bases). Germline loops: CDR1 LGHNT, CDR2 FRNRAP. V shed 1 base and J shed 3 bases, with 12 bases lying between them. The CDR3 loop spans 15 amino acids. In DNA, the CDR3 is TGTGCTAGTGGTTTGGGAGGGGGTGACTACTATGGCTACACCTTC. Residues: CASGLGGGDYYGYTF.

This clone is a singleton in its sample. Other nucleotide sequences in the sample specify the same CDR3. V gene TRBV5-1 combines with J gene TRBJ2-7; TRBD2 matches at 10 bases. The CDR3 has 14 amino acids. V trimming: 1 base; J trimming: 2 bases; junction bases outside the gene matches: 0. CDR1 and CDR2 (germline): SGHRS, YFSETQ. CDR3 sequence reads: CASSLSGRAYEQYF. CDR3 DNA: TGCGCCAGCAGCTTGAGCGGGAGGGCCTACGAGCAGTACTTC.

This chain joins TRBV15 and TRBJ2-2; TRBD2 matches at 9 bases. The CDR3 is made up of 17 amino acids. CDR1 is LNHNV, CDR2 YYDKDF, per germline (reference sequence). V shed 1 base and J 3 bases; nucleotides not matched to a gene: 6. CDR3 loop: CATSRGKRGDHTGELFF. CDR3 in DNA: TGTGCCACCAGCAGAGGGAAGCGGGGGGACCACACCGGGGAGCTGTTTTTT. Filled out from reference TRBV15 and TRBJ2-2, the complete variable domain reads DAMVIQNPRYQVTQFGKPVTLSCSQTLNHNVMYWYQQKSSQAPKLLFHYYDKDFNNEADTPDNFQSRRPNTSFCFLDIRSPGLGDTAMYLCATSRGKRGDHTGELFFGEGSRLTVL.

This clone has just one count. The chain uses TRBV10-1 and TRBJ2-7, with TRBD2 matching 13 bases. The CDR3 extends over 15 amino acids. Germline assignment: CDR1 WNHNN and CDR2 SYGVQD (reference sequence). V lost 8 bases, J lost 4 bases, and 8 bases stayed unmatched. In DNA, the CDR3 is TGCGCCAGCTCCGGGACTAGCGGGAAGGGGTACGAGCAGTACTTC. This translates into CASSGTSGKGYEQYF.

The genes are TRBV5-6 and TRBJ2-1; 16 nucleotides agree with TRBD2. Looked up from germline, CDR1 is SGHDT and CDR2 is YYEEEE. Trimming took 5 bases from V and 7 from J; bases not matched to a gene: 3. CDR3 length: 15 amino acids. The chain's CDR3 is CASSSGLAGGNEQFF. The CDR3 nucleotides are TGTGCCAGCAGTTCGGGACTAGCGGGAGGGAATGAGCAGTTCTTC.

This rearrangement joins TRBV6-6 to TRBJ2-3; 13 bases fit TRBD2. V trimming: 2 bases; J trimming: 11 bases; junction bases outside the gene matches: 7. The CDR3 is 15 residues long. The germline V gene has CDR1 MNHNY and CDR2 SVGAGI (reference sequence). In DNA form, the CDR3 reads TGTGCCAGCAGTTACCCCCCGGGACTAGCGGGACAGCAGTATTTT. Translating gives CASSYPPGLAGQQYF.

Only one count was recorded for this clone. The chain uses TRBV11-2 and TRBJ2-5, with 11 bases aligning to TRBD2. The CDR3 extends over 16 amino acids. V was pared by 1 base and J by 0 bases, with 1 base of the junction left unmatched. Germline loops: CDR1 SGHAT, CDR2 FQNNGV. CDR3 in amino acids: CASSLVAGGNQETQYF. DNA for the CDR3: TGTGCCAGCAGCTTAGTAGCGGGAGGGAACCAAGAGACCCAGTACTTC.

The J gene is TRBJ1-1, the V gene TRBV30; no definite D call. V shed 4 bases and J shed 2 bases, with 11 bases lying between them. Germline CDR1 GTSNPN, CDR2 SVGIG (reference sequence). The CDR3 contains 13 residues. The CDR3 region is CAWTPRYNTEAFF. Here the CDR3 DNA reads TGTGCCTGGACTCCTAGGTACAACACTGAAGCTTTCTTT.

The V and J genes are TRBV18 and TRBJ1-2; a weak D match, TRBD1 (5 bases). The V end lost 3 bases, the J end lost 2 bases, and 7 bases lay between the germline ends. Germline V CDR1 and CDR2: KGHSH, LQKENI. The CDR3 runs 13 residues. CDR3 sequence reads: CASSPTVNYGYTF. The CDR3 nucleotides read TGTGCCAGCTCACCGACAGTCAACTATGGCTACACCTTC.

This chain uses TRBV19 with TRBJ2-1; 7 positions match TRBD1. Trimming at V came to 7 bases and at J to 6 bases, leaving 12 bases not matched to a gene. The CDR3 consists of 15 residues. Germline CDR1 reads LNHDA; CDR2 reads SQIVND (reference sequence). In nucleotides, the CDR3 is TGTGCCAGTAATATTGGAGCGACAGGGAGCAATGAGCAGTTCTTC. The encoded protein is CASNIGATGSNEQFF.

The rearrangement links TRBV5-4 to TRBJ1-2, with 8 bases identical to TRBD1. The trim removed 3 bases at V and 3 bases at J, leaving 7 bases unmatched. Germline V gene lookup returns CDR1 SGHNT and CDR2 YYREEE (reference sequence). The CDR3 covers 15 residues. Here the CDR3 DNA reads TGTGCCAGCAGCTCACCCGACAGGGGCGACTATGGCTACACCTTC. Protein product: CASSSPDRGDYGYTF.

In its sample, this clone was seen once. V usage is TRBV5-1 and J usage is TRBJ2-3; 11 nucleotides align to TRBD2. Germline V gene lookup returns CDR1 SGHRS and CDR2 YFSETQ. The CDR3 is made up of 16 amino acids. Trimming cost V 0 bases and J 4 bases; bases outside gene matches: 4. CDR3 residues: CASSLGLAGRSDTQYF. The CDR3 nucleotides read TGCGCCAGCAGCTTGGGACTAGCGGGACGGTCAGATACGCAGTATTTT.

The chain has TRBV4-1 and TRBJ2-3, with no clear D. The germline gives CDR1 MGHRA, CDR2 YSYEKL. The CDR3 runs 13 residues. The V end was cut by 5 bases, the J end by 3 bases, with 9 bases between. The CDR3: CASSSTGTDTQYF. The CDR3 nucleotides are TGCGCCAGCAGCTCGACCGGTACAGATACGCAGTATTTT.

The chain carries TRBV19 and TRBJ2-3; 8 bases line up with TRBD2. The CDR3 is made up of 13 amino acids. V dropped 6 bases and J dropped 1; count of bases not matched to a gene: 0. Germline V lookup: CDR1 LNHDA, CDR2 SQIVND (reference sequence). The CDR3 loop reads CASRTSGTDTQYF. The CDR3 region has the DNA TGTGCCAGTAGGACTAGCGGCACAGATACGCAGTATTTT.

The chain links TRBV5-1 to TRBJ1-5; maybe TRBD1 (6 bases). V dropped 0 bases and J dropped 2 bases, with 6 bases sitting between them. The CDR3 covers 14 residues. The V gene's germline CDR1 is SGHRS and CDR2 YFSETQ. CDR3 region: CASSLGTGNQPQHF. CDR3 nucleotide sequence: TGCGCCAGCAGCTTGGGGACAGGCAATCAGCCCCAGCATTTT.

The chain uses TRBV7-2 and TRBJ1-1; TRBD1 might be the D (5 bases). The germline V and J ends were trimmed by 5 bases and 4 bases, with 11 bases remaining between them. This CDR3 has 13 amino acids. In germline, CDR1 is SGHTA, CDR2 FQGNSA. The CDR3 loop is CASSLWGGTEAFF. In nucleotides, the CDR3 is TGTGCCAGCAGCCTCTGGGGGGGCACTGAAGCTTTCTTT.

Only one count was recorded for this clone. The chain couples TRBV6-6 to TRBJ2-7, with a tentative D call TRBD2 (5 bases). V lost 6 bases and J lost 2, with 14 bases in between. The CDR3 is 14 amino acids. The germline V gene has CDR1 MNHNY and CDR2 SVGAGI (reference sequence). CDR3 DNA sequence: TGTGCCAGCAGCCTAGAGGGAATGACCTACGAGCAGTACTTC. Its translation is CASSLEGMTYEQYF.

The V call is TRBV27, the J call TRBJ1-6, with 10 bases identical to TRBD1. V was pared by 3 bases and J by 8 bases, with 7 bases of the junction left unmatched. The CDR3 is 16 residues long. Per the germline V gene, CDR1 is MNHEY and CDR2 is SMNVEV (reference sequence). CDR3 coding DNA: TGTGCCAGCAGTTTCTGGGACAGGGGTGGGGATTCACCCCTCCACTTT. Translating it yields CASSFWDRGGDSPLHF.

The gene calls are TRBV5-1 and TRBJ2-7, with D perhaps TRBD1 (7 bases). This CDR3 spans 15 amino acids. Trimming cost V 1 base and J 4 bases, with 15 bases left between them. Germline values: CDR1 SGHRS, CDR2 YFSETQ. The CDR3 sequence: CASSLTQGRIYEQYF. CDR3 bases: TGCGCCAGCAGCTTGACACAGGGGAGGATATACGAGCAGTACTTC.

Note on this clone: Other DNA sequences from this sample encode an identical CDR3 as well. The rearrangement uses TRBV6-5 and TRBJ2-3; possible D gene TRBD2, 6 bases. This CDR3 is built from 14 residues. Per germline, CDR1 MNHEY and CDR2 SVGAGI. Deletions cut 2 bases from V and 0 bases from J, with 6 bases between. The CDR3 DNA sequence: TGTGCCAGCAGTTACAGCGGGAGCACAGATACGCAGTATTTT. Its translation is CASSYSGSTDTQYF.

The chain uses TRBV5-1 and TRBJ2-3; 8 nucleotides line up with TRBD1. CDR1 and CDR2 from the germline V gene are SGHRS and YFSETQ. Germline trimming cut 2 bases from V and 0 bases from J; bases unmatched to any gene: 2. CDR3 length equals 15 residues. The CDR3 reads CASSLQGVSTDTQYF. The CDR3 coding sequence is TGCGCCAGCAGCTTACAGGGGGTAAGCACAGATACGCAGTATTTT.

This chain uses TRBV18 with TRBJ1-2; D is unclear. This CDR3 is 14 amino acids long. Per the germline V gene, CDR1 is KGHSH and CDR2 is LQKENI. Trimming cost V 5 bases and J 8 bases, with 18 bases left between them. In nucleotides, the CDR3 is TGTGCCAGCTCAGCGTCCCGGGGAAGGAGGGGCTACACCTTC. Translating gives CASSASRGRRGYTF.

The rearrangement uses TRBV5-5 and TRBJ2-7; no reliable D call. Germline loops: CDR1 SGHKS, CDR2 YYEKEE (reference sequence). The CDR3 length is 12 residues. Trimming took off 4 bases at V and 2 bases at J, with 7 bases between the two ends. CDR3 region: CASSLNPYEQYF. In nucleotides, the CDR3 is TGTGCCAGCAGCCTAAATCCCTACGAGCAGTACTTC.

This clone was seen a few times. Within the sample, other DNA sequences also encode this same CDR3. CDR3 sequence (DNA): TGTGCCAGTAGTATAGGGACAGGGGGCTACGAGCAGTACTTC. As protein: CASSIGTGGYEQYF. This chain joins TRBV19 and TRBJ2-5, with 10 bases that match TRBD1. TRBJ2-7 matches the DNA end more closely, so the J call is doubtful. Germline CDR1 and CDR2: LNHDA and SQIVND (reference sequence). The CDR3 length is 14 residues.

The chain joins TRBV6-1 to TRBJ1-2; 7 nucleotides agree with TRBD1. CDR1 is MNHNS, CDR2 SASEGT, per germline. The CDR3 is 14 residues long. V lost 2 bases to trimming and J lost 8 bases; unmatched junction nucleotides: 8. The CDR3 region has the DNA TGTGCCAGCAGTGAACAGGCAGGGGGTGACGGCTACACCTTC. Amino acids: CASSEQAGGDGYTF.

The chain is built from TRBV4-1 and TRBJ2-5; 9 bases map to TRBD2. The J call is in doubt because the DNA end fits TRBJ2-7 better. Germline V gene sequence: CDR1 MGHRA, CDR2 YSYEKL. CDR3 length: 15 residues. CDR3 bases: TGCGCCAGCAGCTTCAGCGGGAGGACCTCCTACGAGCAGTACTTC. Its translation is CASSFSGRTSYEQYF.

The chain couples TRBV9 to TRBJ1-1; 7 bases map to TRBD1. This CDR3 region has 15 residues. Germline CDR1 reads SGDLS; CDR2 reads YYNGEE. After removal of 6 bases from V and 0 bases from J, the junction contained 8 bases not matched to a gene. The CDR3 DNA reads TGTGCCAGCAACCCGACAGGGAACATGAACACTGAAGCTTTCTTT. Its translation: CASNPTGNMNTEAFF.

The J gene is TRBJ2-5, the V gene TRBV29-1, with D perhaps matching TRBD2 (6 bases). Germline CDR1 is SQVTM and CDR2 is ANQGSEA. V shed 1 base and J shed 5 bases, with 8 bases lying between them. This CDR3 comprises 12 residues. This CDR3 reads CSVEGGVETQYF. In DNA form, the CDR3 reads TGCAGCGTTGAAGGGGGGGTGGAGACCCAGTACTTC.

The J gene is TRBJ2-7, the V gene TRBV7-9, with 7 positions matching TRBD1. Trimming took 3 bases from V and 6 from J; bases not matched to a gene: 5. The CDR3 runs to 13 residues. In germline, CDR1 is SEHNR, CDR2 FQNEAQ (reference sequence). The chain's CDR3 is CASSFTRGSEQYF. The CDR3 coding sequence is TGTGCCAGCAGCTTCACCAGGGGGAGCGAGCAGTACTTC.